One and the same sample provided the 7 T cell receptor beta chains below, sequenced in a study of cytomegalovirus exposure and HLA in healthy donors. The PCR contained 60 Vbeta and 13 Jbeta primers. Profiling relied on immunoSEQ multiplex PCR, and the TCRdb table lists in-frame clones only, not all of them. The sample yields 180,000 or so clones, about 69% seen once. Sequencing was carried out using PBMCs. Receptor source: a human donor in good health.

The CDR3 coding sequence is TGCGCCAGCAGCCAAGCAATTGGGAACAGGGTGGACGAGCAGTACTTC. Translated: CASSQAIGNRVDEQYF. The rearrangement links TRBV4-3 to TRBJ2-7; D is perhaps TRBD1 (6 bases). The V gene's germline CDR1 is LGHNA and CDR2 YSLEER. Deletions cut 1 base from V and 5 bases from J, with 18 bases between. CDR3 length: 16 amino acids.

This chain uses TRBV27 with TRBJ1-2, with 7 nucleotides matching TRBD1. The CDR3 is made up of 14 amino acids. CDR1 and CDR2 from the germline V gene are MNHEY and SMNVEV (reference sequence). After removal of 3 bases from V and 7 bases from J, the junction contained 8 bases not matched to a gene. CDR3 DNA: TGTGCCAGCAGTTTTTTTGAGGGGGCTGGTGGCTACACCTTC. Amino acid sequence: CASSFFEGAGGYTF.

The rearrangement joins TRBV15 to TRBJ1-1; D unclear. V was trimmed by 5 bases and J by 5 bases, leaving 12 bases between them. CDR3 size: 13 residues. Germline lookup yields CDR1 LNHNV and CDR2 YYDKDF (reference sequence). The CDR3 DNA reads TGTGCCACCAGCTCGGGGTTCGGGACTGAAGCTTTCTTT. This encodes CATSSGFGTEAFF. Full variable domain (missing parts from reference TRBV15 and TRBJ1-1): DAMVIQNPRYQVTQFGKPVTLSCSQTLNHNVMYWYQQKSSQAPKLLFHYYDKDFNNEADTPDNFQSRRPNTSFCFLDIRSPGLGDTAMYLCATSSGFGTEAFFGQGTRLTVV.

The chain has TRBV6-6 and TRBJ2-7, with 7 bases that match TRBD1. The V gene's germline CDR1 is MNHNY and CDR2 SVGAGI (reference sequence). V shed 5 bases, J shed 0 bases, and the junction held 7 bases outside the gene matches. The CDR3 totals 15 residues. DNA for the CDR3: TGTGCCAGCAGTCCACTGGGACAGAGCTCCTACGAGCAGTACTTC. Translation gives CASSPLGQSSYEQYF.

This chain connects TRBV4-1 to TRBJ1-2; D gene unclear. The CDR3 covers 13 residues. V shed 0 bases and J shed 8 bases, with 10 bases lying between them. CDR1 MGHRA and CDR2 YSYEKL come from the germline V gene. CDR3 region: CASSQDTYRGYTF. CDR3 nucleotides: TGCGCCAGCAGCCAAGATACGTATCGGGGCTACACCTTC.

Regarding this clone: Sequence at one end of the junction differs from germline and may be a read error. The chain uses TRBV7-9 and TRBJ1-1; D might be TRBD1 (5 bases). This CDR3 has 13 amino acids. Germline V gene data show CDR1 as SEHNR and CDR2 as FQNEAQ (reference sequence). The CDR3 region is CASSLAAGQVAFF. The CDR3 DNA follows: TGTGCCAGCAGCCTAGCCGCGGGGCAAGTAGCTTTCTTT.

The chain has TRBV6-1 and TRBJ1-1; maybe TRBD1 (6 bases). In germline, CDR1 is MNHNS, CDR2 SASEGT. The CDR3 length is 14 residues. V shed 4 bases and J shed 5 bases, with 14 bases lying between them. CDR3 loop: CASSVGRQGTEAFF. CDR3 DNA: TGTGCCAGCAGTGTTGGCCGCCAGGGGACTGAAGCTTTCTTT.